The rows below give T cell receptor beta chains drawn from one sample of a study of blood T cell repertoires in COVID-19. Sequencing used immunoSEQ multiplex PCR; TCRdb keeps in-frame clones, though not all of them. The sample includes 160,000 or so clones, about 88% of them seen just once. Sequencing input: peripheral blood. These receptor sequences come from a woman aged 45-59 years with COVID-19, enrolled during active disease. Both conserved end residues are part of each CDR3. The order of the fields is J gene, D gene, clone size, V gene, CDR3 protein, CDR3 DNA. The D gene is left open where the match is weak. The size of a clone is reported for some rows only, either as once, few or many, or as a class for expanded clones.

>TRBJ1-2|.|.|TRBV11-2
CASSPVGRGYTF
TGTGCCAGCAGCCCAGTGGGCCGGGGCTACACCTTC
>TRBJ1-2|TRBD1|.|TRBV7-2
CASSLRGQGNGYTF
TGTGCCAGCAGCTTAAGGGGACAGGGGAATGGCTACACCTTC
>TRBJ2-1|TRBD2|.|TRBV27
CASSSGTSGSYNEQFF
TGTGCCAGCAGTTCCGGGACTAGCGGCTCCTACAATGAGCAGTTCTTC
>TRBJ1-5|.|.|TRBV9
CASSVGVGNQPQHF
TGTGCCAGCAGCGTGGGAGTGGGCAATCAGCCCCAGCATTTT
>TRBJ2-6|.|.|TRBV7-3
CASSLNGPGANVLTF
TGTGCCAGCAGCTTAAACGGTCCTGGGGCCAACGTCCTGACTTTC
>TRBJ2-7|TRBD2|.|TRBV7-2
CASSLAGSGGLYEQYF
TGTGCCAGCAGCTTAGCGGGTAGCGGGGGTCTATACGAGCAGTACTTC
>TRBJ2-2|.|.|TRBV13
CASSDPGLRGSGELFF
TGTGCCAGCAGCGATCCGGGACTCCGCGGTTCCGGGGAGCTGTTTTTT
>TRBJ2-7|.|.|TRBV6-5
CASRRFQDNSYEQYF
TGTGCCAGCAGAAGATTCCAGGACAACTCCTACGAGCAGTACTTC
>TRBJ1-1|.|.|TRBV28
CASRPSPTEAFF
TGTGCCAGCAGGCCAAGCCCCACTGAAGCTTTCTTT
>TRBJ1-5|.|.|TRBV2
CASSEDTPSNQPQHF
TGTGCCAGCAGTGAAGACACGCCGAGCAATCAGCCCCAGCATTTT
>TRBJ2-2|.|.|TRBV6-5
CASILLSGTGELFF
TGTGCCAGCATTCTTTTATCAGGGACCGGGGAGCTGTTTTTT
>TRBJ2-3|TRBD2|.|TRBV2
CASSEIGLAGGDTQYF
TGTGCCAGCAGTGAAATAGGGCTAGCGGGGGGAGATACGCAGTATTTT
>TRBJ2-1|TRBD2|.|TRBV19
CASSMTGTSGVFEQFF
TGTGCCAGTAGTATGACCGGGACTAGCGGGGTTTTTGAGCAGTTCTTC
>TRBJ2-6|.|few|TRBV5-1
CASSLRAGDSGANVLTF
TGCGCCAGCAGCTTGCGAGCAGGGGACTCTGGGGCCAACGTCCTGACTTTC
>TRBJ1-6|.|.|TRBV6-1
CASSDSSYNSPLHF
TGTGCCAGCAGTGACAGCTCCTATAATTCACCCCTCCACTTT
>TRBJ2-3|TRBD2|.|TRBV7-2
CASSLDRPAGGPTDTQYF
TGTGCCAGCAGCTTAGATCGCCCGGCGGGGGGGCCGACAGATACGCAGTATTTT
>TRBJ1-1|.|.|TRBV29-1
CSVESREGTEAFF
TGCAGCGTTGAAAGCAGGGAAGGCACTGAAGCTTTCTTT
>TRBJ2-3|TRBD1|.|TRBV5-4
CASSLFDRGGDTQYF
TGTGCCAGCAGCTTGTTTGACAGGGGAGGAGATACGCAGTATTTT
>TRBJ1-4|TRBD1|few|TRBV3-1/TRBV3-2
CASPGQQNEKLFF
TGTGCCAGCCCGGGACAGCAAAATGAAAAACTGTTTTTT
>TRBJ2-2|.|.|TRBV12-3/TRBV12-4
CASEGDTGELFF
TGTGCCAGTGAGGGAGACACCGGGGAGCTGTTTTTT
>TRBJ1-2|.|.|TRBV3-1/TRBV3-2
CASSQIERGYTF
TGTGCCAGCAGCCAAATCGAGCGTGGCTACACCTTC
>TRBJ2-7|TRBD1|.|TRBV10-3
CAITSDRGHGEQYF
TGTGCCATTACTTCAGACAGGGGGCATGGGGAGCAGTACTTC
>TRBJ1-6|.|once|TRBV27
CASSPLGNSPLHF
TGTGCCAGCAGTCCCCTCGGTAACTCACCCCTCCACTTT
>TRBJ1-1|.|.|TRBV9
CASSVDGSYTEAFF
TGTGCCAGCAGCGTAGATGGGAGTTACACTGAAGCTTTCTTT